These 29 T cell receptor beta chains were sequenced from one sample in a study of shared T cell receptors in the human thymus. Sequencing used immunoSEQ multiplex PCR; TCRdb keeps in-frame clones, though not all of them. This repertoire shows about 610,000 clones, 85% to 90% found once; its top ten account for around 0.0099%. The same specimen was also included in a second study, on human thymus T cells.

Sequencing used thymocytes. Receptor source: a boy younger than two with a congenital heart defect.

The rearrangement uses TRBV27 and TRBJ2-3; TRBD2 agrees at 8 bases. V trimming: 3 bases; J trimming: 6 bases; junction bases outside the gene matches: 5. This CDR3 has 14 residues. Germline V gene sequence: CDR1 MNHEY, CDR2 SMNVEV (reference sequence). The CDR3, as DNA: TGTGCCAGCAGTTTTCTGCCGGGGGGGGATACGCAGTATTTT. This gives the protein CASSFLPGGDTQYF.

The gene calls are TRBV29-1 and TRBJ1-4, with a weak D call TRBD1 (6 bases). V lost 8 bases to trimming and J lost 3 bases, with 16 bases between them. Per germline, CDR1 SQVTM and CDR2 ANQGSEA. The CDR3 totals 14 residues. The CDR3 reads CSPTRTVPNEKLFF. In nucleotides, the CDR3 is TGCAGCCCTACCCGGACAGTCCCTAATGAAAAACTGTTTTTT. The variable domain in full, with the rest retrieved from reference TRBV29-1 and TRBJ1-4, is SAVISQKPSRDICQRGTSLTIQCQVDSQVTMMFWYRQQPGQSLTLIATANQGSEATYESGFVIDKFPISRPNLTFSTLTVSNMSPEDSSIYLCSPTRTVPNEKLFFGSGTQLSVL.

CDR3 sequence: CASSETRDTRSYEQYF. In DNA form, the CDR3 reads TGCGCCAGCAGTGAAACCCGGGACACACGCTCCTACGAGCAGTACTTC. The chain has TRBV10-2 and TRBJ2-7; D perhaps matches TRBD1 (6 bases). The V end was cut by 3 bases, the J end by 0 bases, with 15 bases between. CDR3 length: 16 residues. The V gene's germline CDR1 is WSHSY and CDR2 SAAADI.

V usage is TRBV4-2 and J usage is TRBJ2-1, with 8 bases that match TRBD2. This CDR3 comprises 14 residues. Germline trimming cut 2 bases from V and 7 bases from J; bases unmatched to any gene: 4. Per the germline V gene, CDR1 is LGHNA and CDR2 is YNFKEQ. The CDR3 coding sequence is TGTGCCAGCAGCCAAAAGCGGGAGAAAAATGAGCAGTTCTTC. This codes for CASSQKREKNEQFF.

This clone was found a few times. The J gene is TRBJ1-3, the V gene TRBV29-1; unclear D gene. V lost 4 bases and J lost 1, with 11 bases in between. Germline CDR1 is SQVTM and CDR2 is ANQGSEA. The CDR3 runs 14 residues. CDR3 sequence reads: CSVVSVPSGNTIYF. Here the CDR3 DNA reads TGCAGCGTTGTAAGCGTTCCGTCTGGAAACACCATATATTTT.

The gene calls are TRBV28 and TRBJ2-7, with D maybe TRBD1 (6 bases). Germline CDR1 MDHEN, CDR2 SYDVKM. CDR3 length: 13 amino acids. V shed 3 bases and J shed 0 bases, with 6 bases lying between them. This CDR3 is CASSLGASYEQYF. CDR3 DNA: TGTGCCAGCAGTTTGGGGGCCTCCTACGAGCAGTACTTC.

The V and J genes are TRBV7-8 and TRBJ2-5, with D tentatively TRBD2 (6 bases). The length of the CDR3 is 16 residues. Germline-derived CDR1 and CDR2 are SGHVS and FQNEAQ. V lost 3 bases and J lost 5, with 19 bases in between. Here the CDR3 reads CASSFLPSESKETQYF. CDR3 sequence (DNA): TGTGCCAGCAGCTTCCTCCCTAGCGAGAGCAAGGAGACCCAGTACTTC.

CDR3 bases: TGTGCCAGCAGCTCCTGGGACAGGGGTTACGAGCAGTACTTC. It translates to CASSSWDRGYEQYF. The rearrangement uses TRBV5-5 and TRBJ2-7; TRBD1 matches at 10 bases. V lost 3 bases, J lost 4 bases, and 4 bases stayed unmatched. CDR1 and CDR2 from the germline V gene are SGHKS and YYEKEE (reference sequence). The CDR3 spans 14 residues.

The chain links TRBV12-5 to TRBJ1-2, with 10 bases aligning to TRBD1. The CDR3 length is 13 residues. J was trimmed by 8 bases and V by 5 bases; bases with no gene match: 5. CDR1 LGHNT and CDR2 FRNRAP come from the germline V gene. For the CDR3, the DNA is TGTGCTAGTGGTCCCGGACAGGGGGGGGGCTACACCTTC. As protein: CASGPGQGGGYTF.

The chain recombines TRBV4-3 with TRBJ2-3; D is possibly TRBD2 (5 bases). The CDR3 runs 17 residues. With 3 bases removed from V and 2 bases from J, the gap between germline ends came to 18 bases. The germline V gene encodes CDR1 LGHNA and CDR2 YSLEER. CDR3 nucleotides: TGCGCCAGCAGCCAGGGGAAGAGGACTGCACACACAGATACGCAGTATTTT. Translating it yields CASSQGKRTAHTDTQYF.

The chain couples TRBV6-4 to TRBJ2-1; 11 bases are a match to TRBD2. V dropped 0 bases and J dropped 3; count of bases not matched to a gene: 1. Germline values: CDR1 MRHNA, CDR2 SNTAGT. CDR3 length equals 16 residues. Written as DNA, the CDR3 is TGTGCCAGCAGTGACTCGGGGACTAGCGGCTACAATGAGCAGTTCTTC. Its translation is CASSDSGTSGYNEQFF.

Only a few counts were recorded for this clone. V is TRBV28 and J is TRBJ2-1; maybe TRBD2 (6 bases). Looked up from germline, CDR1 is MDHEN and CDR2 is SYDVKM. The CDR3 is 14 residues long. V lost 6 bases and J 5 bases, leaving 14 bases between the germline ends. The CDR3 region has the DNA TGTGCCAGCAGGAGCAGGGAGGAAGACAATGAGCAGTTCTTC. Translating it yields CASRSREEDNEQFF.

A few counts support this clone. V gene TRBV19 combines with J gene TRBJ2-6; TRBD1 might be the D (6 bases). Germline values: CDR1 LNHDA, CDR2 SQIVND (reference sequence). The CDR3 is 19 amino acids. V shed 5 bases and J shed 1 base, with 21 bases lying between them. The CDR3: CASSVNTGFVISGANVLTF. The CDR3 coding sequence is TGTGCCAGTAGTGTCAACACAGGGTTCGTTATATCTGGGGCCAACGTCCTGACTTTC. Full variable domain (remainder filled in from reference TRBV19 and TRBJ2-6): DGGITQSPKYLFRKEGQNVTLSCEQNLNHDAMYWYRQDPGQGLRLIYYSQIVNDFQKGDIAEGYSVSREKKESFPLTVTSAQKNPTAFYLCASSVNTGFVISGANVLTFGAGSRLTVL.

V and J are TRBV10-1 and TRBJ2-3, with 7 positions matching TRBD2. CDR3 length: 15 residues. Germline V gene lookup returns CDR1 WNHNN and CDR2 SYGVQD (reference sequence). J was trimmed by 0 bases and V by 3 bases; bases with no gene match: 3. The chain's CDR3 is CASSEAGPSTDTQYF. CDR3 nucleotides: TGCGCCAGCAGTGAAGCGGGGCCCAGCACAGATACGCAGTATTTT.

This chain links TRBV28 with TRBJ2-7; no definite D call. V was clipped by 1 base and J by 3 bases, with 10 bases between them. The CDR3 runs 14 residues. CDR1 is MDHEN, CDR2 SYDVKM, per germline. For the CDR3, the DNA is TGTGCCAGCAGTTTATCAGGTCTATGCTACGAGCAGTACTTC. It translates to CASSLSGLCYEQYF.

This sequence joins TRBV2 and TRBJ2-5, with 7 bases identical to TRBD1. Germline CDR1 reads SNHLY; CDR2 reads FYNNEI. V dropped 7 bases and J dropped 1; count of bases not matched to a gene: 9. The length of the CDR3 is 15 residues. Here the CDR3 DNA reads TGTGCCAGCATTCGACGGGACAGATTCCAAGAGACCCAGTACTTC. Protein sequence: CASIRRDRFQETQYF.

CDR3 sequence reads: CASSSPGQLHYGYTF. The CDR3 coding sequence is TGTGCCAGCAGCTCGCCTGGACAGCTACACTATGGCTACACCTTC. The chain couples TRBV7-9 to TRBJ1-2; maybe TRBD1 (6 bases). The CDR3 has 15 amino acids. Trimming took off 4 bases at V and 3 bases at J, with 15 bases between the two ends. The germline V gene has CDR1 SEHNR and CDR2 FQNEAQ (reference sequence).

The chain couples TRBV9 to TRBJ2-1, with D maybe TRBD2 (6 bases). The CDR3 length is 15 residues. Germline V gene sequence: CDR1 SGDLS, CDR2 YYNGEE. Trimming shortened V by 0 bases and J by 6 bases, and 13 bases separated the two germline ends. The CDR3 coding sequence is TGTGCCAGCAGCGTAGGGAGGGGTTTGGTCAATGAGCAGTTCTTC. This sequence encodes CASSVGRGLVNEQFF.

The rearrangement links TRBV27 to TRBJ2-5; no clear D. The V gene's germline CDR1 is MNHEY and CDR2 SMNVEV (reference sequence). V was pared by 3 bases and J by 2 bases, with 10 bases between. The CDR3 extends over 14 amino acids. The CDR3 sequence is CASSFRGLQETQYF. CDR3 bases: TGTGCCAGCAGTTTTCGCGGCCTACAAGAGACCCAGTACTTC.

The chain carries TRBV7-9 and TRBJ1-3; tentatively, D is TRBD1 (6 bases). The length of the CDR3 is 18 residues. CDR1 is SEHNR and CDR2 is FQNEAQ in the germline V gene (reference sequence). With 2 bases removed from V and 4 bases from J, the gap between germline ends came to 21 bases. For the CDR3, the DNA is TGTGCCAGCAGCTTATCCGGTAGAGCAGGGGAGTCCGGAAACACCATATATTTT. Its protein product is CASSLSGRAGESGNTIYF.

The rearrangement joins TRBV4-3 to TRBJ2-1, with 13 bases aligning to TRBD2. Trimming removed 0 bases from V and 4 bases from J; junction bases left unmatched: 3. The CDR3 consists of 17 residues. Germline CDR1 and CDR2: LGHNA and YSLEER. The DNA for the CDR3 is TGCGCCAGCAGCCAAGATCGGACTAGCGGGAGTTACAATGAGCAGTTCTTC. This sequence encodes CASSQDRTSGSYNEQFF.

This chain links TRBV19 with TRBJ2-7; the match to TRBD2 covers 11 bases. This CDR3 region has 16 residues. The trim removed 6 bases at V and 6 bases at J, leaving 13 bases unmatched. Germline CDR1 is LNHDA and CDR2 is SQIVND (reference sequence). The CDR3 here is CASSPGTSGWASEQYF. In DNA, the CDR3 is TGTGCCAGTAGCCCCGGGACTAGCGGATGGGCCTCCGAGCAGTACTTC.

V and J are TRBV2 and TRBJ1-5; 7 bases fit TRBD1. Germline CDR1 reads SNHLY; CDR2 reads FYNNEI. Germline trimming cut 5 bases from V and 5 bases from J; bases unmatched to any gene: 12. The CDR3 is 16 residues long. CDR3 coding DNA: TGTGCCAGCAGTTCCCCTCGACAGGGAGCGGATCAGCCCCAGCATTTT. Translating it yields CASSSPRQGADQPQHF.

V usage is TRBV14 and J usage is TRBJ2-7, with 9 nucleotides matching TRBD2. The CDR3 is 16 amino acids. In germline, CDR1 is SGHDN, CDR2 FVKESK. The ends lost 2 bases at V and 2 bases at J; junction bases unmatched: 7. CDR3 in DNA: TGTGCCAGCAGCCAACGCAAGACTAGCGGAGCCTACGAGCAGTACTTC. Translating gives CASSQRKTSGAYEQYF.

The genes are TRBV15 and TRBJ2-3; 16 bases fit TRBD2. V lost 1 base and J lost 5; bases outside the gene matches: 12. CDR3 length: 20 amino acids. CDR1 is LNHNV and CDR2 is YYDKDF in the germline V gene (reference sequence). CDR3 nucleotides: TGTGCCACCAGCAGAGGGAAAGGGACTAGCGGGAGGGCCGGGAAAGATACGCAGTATTTT. This gives the protein CATSRGKGTSGRAGKDTQYF.

This chain joins TRBV23-1 and TRBJ2-4, with D possibly matching TRBD2 (5 bases). TRBV23-1 is an ORF; its function is uncertain. The V and J ends lost 0 bases and 0 bases respectively, with 18 bases between them. This CDR3 spans 19 amino acids. The CDR3 bases are TGCGCCAGCAGTCAATCACCCCGGAGCGGTCCTCTAGCCAAAAACATTCAGTACTTC. It specifies CASSQSPRSGPLAKNIQYF.

This clone was observed a few times. V is TRBV7-9 and J is TRBJ2-1, with 10 nucleotides matching TRBD2. Trimming at V came to 8 bases and at J to 3 bases, leaving 16 bases not matched to a gene. Per germline, CDR1 SEHNR and CDR2 FQNEAQ (reference sequence). The CDR3 runs to 18 residues. CDR3 DNA sequence: TGTGCCAGCGCCCCCGGGAGTTTAGCGGGAGGTATCTACAATGAGCAGTTCTTC. This codes for CASAPGSLAGGIYNEQFF.

This clone was seen once. This chain joins TRBV15 and TRBJ2-3; maybe TRBD2 (5 bases). Trimming shortened V by 9 bases and J by 1 base, and 11 bases separated the two germline ends. Germline V gene data show CDR1 as LNHNV and CDR2 as YYDKDF (reference sequence). The CDR3 sequence is 13 residues long. CDR3: CATRQAGTDTQYF. Written as DNA, the CDR3 is TGTGCCACAAGACAAGCGGGCACAGATACGCAGTATTTT.

The J gene is TRBJ2-7, the V gene TRBV6-1; 10 positions agree with TRBD2. Germline V gives CDR1 MNHNS, CDR2 SASEGT. After removal of 2 bases from V and 3 bases from J, the junction contained 19 bases not matched to a gene. The CDR3 length is 20 residues. The CDR3 sequence is CASSEIIAGGRRREGYEQYF. For the CDR3, the DNA is TGTGCCAGCAGTGAAATAATAGCGGGAGGTCGTCGAAGAGAAGGCTACGAGCAGTACTTC.